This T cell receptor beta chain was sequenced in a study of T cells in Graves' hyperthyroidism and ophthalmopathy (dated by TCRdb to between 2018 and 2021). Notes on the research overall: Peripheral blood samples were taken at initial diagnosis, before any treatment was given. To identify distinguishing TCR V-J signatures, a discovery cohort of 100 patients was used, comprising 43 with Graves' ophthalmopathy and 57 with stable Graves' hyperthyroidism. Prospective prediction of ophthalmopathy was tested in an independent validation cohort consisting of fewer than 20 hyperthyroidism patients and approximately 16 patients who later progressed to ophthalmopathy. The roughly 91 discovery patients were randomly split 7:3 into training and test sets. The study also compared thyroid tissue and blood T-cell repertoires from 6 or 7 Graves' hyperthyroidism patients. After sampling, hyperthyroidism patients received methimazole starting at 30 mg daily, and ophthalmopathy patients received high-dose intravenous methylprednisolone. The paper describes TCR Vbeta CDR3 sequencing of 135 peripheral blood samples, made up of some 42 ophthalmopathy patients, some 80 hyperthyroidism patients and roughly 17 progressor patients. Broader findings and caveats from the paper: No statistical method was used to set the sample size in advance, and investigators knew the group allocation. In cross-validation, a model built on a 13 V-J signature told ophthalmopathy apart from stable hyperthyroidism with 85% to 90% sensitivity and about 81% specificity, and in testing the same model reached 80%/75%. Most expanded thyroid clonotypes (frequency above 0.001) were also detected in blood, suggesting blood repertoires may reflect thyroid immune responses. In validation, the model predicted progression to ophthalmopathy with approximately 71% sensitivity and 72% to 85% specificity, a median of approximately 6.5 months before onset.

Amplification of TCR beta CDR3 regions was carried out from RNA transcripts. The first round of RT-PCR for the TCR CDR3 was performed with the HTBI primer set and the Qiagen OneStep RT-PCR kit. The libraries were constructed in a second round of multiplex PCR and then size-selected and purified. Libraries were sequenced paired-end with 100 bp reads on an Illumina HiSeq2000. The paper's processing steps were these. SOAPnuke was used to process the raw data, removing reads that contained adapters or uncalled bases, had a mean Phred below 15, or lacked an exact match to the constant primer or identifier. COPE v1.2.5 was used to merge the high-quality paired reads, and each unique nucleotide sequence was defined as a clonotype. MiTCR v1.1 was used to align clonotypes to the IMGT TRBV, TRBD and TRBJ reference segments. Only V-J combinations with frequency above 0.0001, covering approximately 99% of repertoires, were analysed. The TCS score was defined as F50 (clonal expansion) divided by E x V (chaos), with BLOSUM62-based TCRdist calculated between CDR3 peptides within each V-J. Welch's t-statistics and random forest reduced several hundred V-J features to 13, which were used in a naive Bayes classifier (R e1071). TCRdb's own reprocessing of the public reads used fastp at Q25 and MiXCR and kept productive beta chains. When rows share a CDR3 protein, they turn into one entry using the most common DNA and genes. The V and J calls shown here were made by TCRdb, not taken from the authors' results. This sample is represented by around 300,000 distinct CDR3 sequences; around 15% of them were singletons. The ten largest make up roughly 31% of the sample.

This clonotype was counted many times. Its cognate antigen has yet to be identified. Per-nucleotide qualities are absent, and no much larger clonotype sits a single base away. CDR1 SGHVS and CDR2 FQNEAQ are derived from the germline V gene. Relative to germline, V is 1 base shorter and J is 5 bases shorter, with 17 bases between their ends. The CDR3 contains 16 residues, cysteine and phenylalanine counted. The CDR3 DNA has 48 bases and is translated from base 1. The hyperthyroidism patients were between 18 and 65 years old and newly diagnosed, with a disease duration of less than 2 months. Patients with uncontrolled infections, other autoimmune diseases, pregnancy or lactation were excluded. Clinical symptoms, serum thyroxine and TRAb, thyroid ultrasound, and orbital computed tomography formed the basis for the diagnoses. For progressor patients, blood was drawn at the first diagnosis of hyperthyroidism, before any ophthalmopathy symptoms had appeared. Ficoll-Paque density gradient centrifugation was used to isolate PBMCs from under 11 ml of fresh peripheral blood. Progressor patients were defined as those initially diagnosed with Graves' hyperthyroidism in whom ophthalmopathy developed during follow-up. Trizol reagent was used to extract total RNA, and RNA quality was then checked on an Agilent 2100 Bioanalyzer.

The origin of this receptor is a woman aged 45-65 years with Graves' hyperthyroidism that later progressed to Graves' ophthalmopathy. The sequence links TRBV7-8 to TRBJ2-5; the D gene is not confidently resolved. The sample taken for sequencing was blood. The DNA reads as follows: TGTGCCAGCAGCTTAGTAAGGCTCGGTATGGAGGAGACCCAGTACTTC. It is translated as CASSLVRLGMEETQYF.